This is a list of T cell receptor beta chains from one sample in a study of early T cells in non-severe SARS-CoV-2 infection. TCRdb independently ran MiXCR on the 5' RACE reads; one entry per CDR3 protein. The repertoire holds about 26,000 distinct CDR3 sequences, roughly 4.1% seen once, with approximately 5.6% in the top ten. Sequences were obtained from whole blood. These receptor sequences come from an adult who was a healthcare worker with PCR-confirmed SARS-CoV-2 infection or an uninfected control (not recorded which). CDR3s include the opening cysteine and the closing phenylalanine or tryptophan. A D gene is named only where the DNA matches it firmly. The size entry is marked missing in some rows and otherwise reads once, few, many or a size class.

J gene,D gene,V gene,clone size,CDR3 DNA,CDR3 protein
TRBJ2-7,TRBD1,TRBV9,many,TGTGCCAGCAGCCAGGGGGCTAGTCCCTACGAGCAGTACTTC,CASSQGASPYEQYF
TRBJ2-3,NA,TRBV7-2,many,TGTGCCAGCAGCTCAAACAGGGCAGATACGCAGTATTTT,CASSSNRADTQYF
TRBJ2-3,NA,TRBV28,many,TGTGCCAGCAGTTTCGCGGGGCAAGATACGCAGTATTTT,CASSFAGQDTQYF
TRBJ1-1,TRBD1,TRBV9,many,TGTGCCAGCAGCCCCAGACAGGGCGGCACTGAAGCTTTCTTT,CASSPRQGGTEAFF
TRBJ2-2,TRBD1,TRBV23-1,many,TGCGCCAGCAGTCACCTAAATACAGGGGGCGACCCGAACACCGGGGAGCTGTTTTTT,CASSHLNTGGDPNTGELFF
TRBJ2-1,TRBD2,TRBV5-1,many,TGCGCCAGCAGCGAGTCGACTAGCGGGAGCTCCTACAATGAGCAGTTCTTC,CASSESTSGSSYNEQFF
TRBJ1-2,TRBD1,TRBV7-2,many,TGTGCCAGCAGCTCTTACCCGATTACCCAGGGGGCGGATGGCTACACCTTC,CASSSYPITQGADGYTF
TRBJ1-1,NA,TRBV29-1,many,TGCAGCGTTGACCCCGACGGTGAGGACACTGAAGCTTTCTTT,CSVDPDGEDTEAFF
TRBJ2-1,NA,TRBV24-1,many,TGTGCCACCAGTGACTCCGGGGTTACCTACAATGAGCAGTTCTTC,CATSDSGVTYNEQFF
TRBJ2-7,NA,TRBV5-1,many,TGCGCCAGCAGCTTAGTCGGCACCTACGAGCAGTACTTC,CASSLVGTYEQYF
TRBJ2-2,NA,TRBV24-1,many,TGTGCCACCAGTGATTTTGTGGGGGGCTACACCGGGGAGCTGTTTTTT,CATSDFVGGYTGELFF
TRBJ1-4,TRBD1,TRBV6-5,many,TGTGCCAGCAGTTTCCTACCGGGACAGGGGGACGAAAAACTGTTTTTT,CASSFLPGQGDEKLFF
TRBJ2-1,TRBD1,TRBV11-2,medium-sized,TGTGCCAGCAGCTTGGGGGGCAACCGGGACAGGGACTTCTTC,CASSLGGNRDRDFF
TRBJ2-7,NA,TRBV7-2,many,TGTGCCAGCAGCTTAGCCCTCTTGAGCTCCTACGAGCAGTACTTC,CASSLALLSSYEQYF
TRBJ2-7,TRBD2,TRBV6-2/TRBV6-3,many,TGTGCCAGCACCCTCCGTGGGGTAGCGGGGGCCTACGAGCAGTACTTC,CASTLRGVAGAYEQYF
TRBJ1-4,NA,TRBV30,many,TGTGCCTGGAACGAGGGGAAAGGGGAAAAACTGTTTTTT,CAWNEGKGEKLFF
TRBJ1-6,NA,TRBV5-1,many,TGCGCCAGCAGCCTACAGGGCGATAATTCACCCCTCCACTTT,CASSLQGDNSPLHF
TRBJ2-7,TRBD1,TRBV30,NA,TGTGCCTGGGGACAGGTTCCCTACGAGCAGTACTTC,CAWGQVPYEQYF
TRBJ2-1,NA,TRBV24-1,NA,TGTGCCACCGCGCTGCCCTCCTACAATGAGCAGTTCTTC,CATALPSYNEQFF
TRBJ2-1,TRBD2,TRBV3-1,many,TGTGCCAGCAGCCGTGCCGGCGGGGGGTTGAATGAGCAGTTCTTC,CASSRAGGGLNEQFF
TRBJ1-6,NA,TRBV7-9,medium-sized,TGTGCCAGCAGCTTAGAGGCGGATAATTCACCCCTCCACTTT,CASSLEADNSPLHF
TRBJ1-1,NA,TRBV7-2,once,TGTGCCAGCAGCTTAGTAGGCCGACAGTCGGGGAACACTGAAGCTTTCTTT,CASSLVGRQSGNTEAFF
TRBJ1-4,NA,TRBV11-2,few,TGTGCCAGCAGCTTAGGCCCCCAGGGAACTAATGAAAAACTGTTTTTT,CASSLGPQGTNEKLFF
TRBJ2-1,NA,TRBV5-5,many,TGTGCCAGCAGCTTTTCGGGCTCGCCCTACAATGAGCAGTTCTTC,CASSFSGSPYNEQFF
TRBJ2-2,TRBD2,TRBV7-3,many,TGTGCCAGCAGCCTAGCGGGGGGGCGTGAGGAGCTGTTTTTT,CASSLAGGREELFF
TRBJ2-3,NA,TRBV24-1,many,TGTGCCACCAGTGATCCCAGGGGCGGGGGACTCAGCACAGATACGCAGTATTTT,CATSDPRGGGLSTDTQYF
TRBJ1-1,NA,TRBV5-8,many,TGTGCCAGCAGCTTGCGACACCTCATGAACACTGAAGCTTTCTTT,CASSLRHLMNTEAFF
TRBJ1-6,NA,TRBV5-6,many,TGTGCCAGCAGCTTAACCTCACCCCTCCACTTT,CASSLTSPLHF
TRBJ1-2,TRBD1,TRBV12-5,many,TGTGCTAGTGGTTTGGGAGGGACAGTCGGTGGCTACACCTTC,CASGLGGTVGGYTF